The sequence of this T cell receptor beta chain was determined in a study of cytomegalovirus exposure and HLA in healthy donors. A remark on this clone: No antigen is known for it.

Study results and caveats: As a later analysis revealed, most CMV-associated TCR beta chains appeared HLA-restricted.

The CDR3 loop spans 13 amino acids. CDR1 is SNHLY, CDR2 FYNNEI, per germline. V was trimmed by 8 bases and J by 7 bases, leaving 12 bases between them. Both 60 Vbeta primers and 13 Jbeta primers went into the PCR. Only in-frame clones appear in the TCRdb table, and some are missing; sequencing was by immunoSEQ multiplex PCR. Among around 110,000 clones listed, more than 60% were seen once. The TCR sequence derives from a man in his 60s in good health and CMV-seronegative. The sequencing sample was made of PBMCs. The V gene is TRBV2, the J gene TRBJ1-6; D is uncertain. CDR3 bases: TGTGCCAGCGGTAGTAGTGTGAATTCACCCCTCCACTTT. Protein sequence: CASGSSVNSPLHF.